This is a list of T cell receptor beta chains from one sample in a study of T cells in Graves' hyperthyroidism and ophthalmopathy. TCRdb itself ran the multiplex PCR reads through MiXCR, one entry per CDR3 protein. The profile shows approximately 400,000 distinct CDR3 sequences, less than 20% of them singletons. Sample: blood. Receptor source: a young man with Graves' ophthalmopathy. Both conserved end residues are part of each CDR3. Clone size is stated in some rows and not others, as once, few, many or a class when expanded.

j_call v_call clone_size cdr3_aa
TRBJ2-7 TRBV6-1 few CASSTRLYRGETYEQYF
TRBJ2-5 TRBV3-1 many CASSQDSQGGETQYF
TRBJ2-3 TRBV20-1 many CSARLITSTDTQYF
TRBJ1-4 TRBV10-3 . CAISDYDGNEKLFF
TRBJ1-5 TRBV28 many CASSSGNSNQPQHF
TRBJ2-7 TRBV11-1 few CASSFFGGSYEQYF
TRBJ1-1 TRBV27 many CASSLRDMYTEAFF
TRBJ2-1 TRBV5-6 . CASSLPSGVYNEQFF
TRBJ2-1 TRBV9 . CASGRTAAYNEQFF
TRBJ1-3 TRBV11-2 many CASSLSGFGAGNTIYF
TRBJ1-6 TRBV6-1 many CASSYEGPGYNSPLHF
TRBJ1-2 TRBV7-2 many CASILRDILYGYTF
TRBJ1-3 TRBV12-3/TRBV12-4 few CASSLEGPTGGNTIYF
TRBJ2-6 TRBV12-3/TRBV12-4 . CASSFGNVLTF
TRBJ2-5 TRBV6-2/TRBV6-3 . CASSYGQEISVMRETQYF
TRBJ1-2 TRBV5-5 . CASSLVGRIYGYTF
TRBJ2-5 TRBV6-2/TRBV6-3 many CASSYLDRGGETQYF
TRBJ1-2 TRBV13 . CASSLHREDYGYTF
TRBJ1-5 TRBV3-1 many CASSHSGRAGSSDQPQHF
TRBJ2-7 TRBV12-3/TRBV12-4 few CASSLEKGPYEQYF
TRBJ2-2 TRBV5-1 many CASSLGHPNTGELFF
TRBJ1-6 TRBV5-1 . CASSLMTGGNSPLHF
TRBJ2-3 TRBV20-1 many CSAPGTSGRTDTQYF
TRBJ1-6 TRBV7-2 many CASSLWASSYNSPLHF
TRBJ2-7 TRBV7-3 . CASSETGTSGGPGEQYF
TRBJ1-1 TRBV5-1 many CASSHGQNTEAFF
TRBJ2-1 TRBV6-1 many CASSLRGRTEQFF
TRBJ1-2 TRBV28 . CASNKRYYGYTF
TRBJ2-7 TRBV5-6 few CASSDRAVGEQYF
TRBJ1-1 TRBV12-3/TRBV12-4 many CASSPRDGDTEAFF
TRBJ2-3 TRBV15 . CATSREQVGDTQYF
TRBJ2-2 TRBV3-1 many CASSQVTNTGELFF
TRBJ2-5 TRBV6-1 many CASSELAGGQETQYF
TRBJ2-5 TRBV6-1 . CASSHTEQGPATPRAQYF
TRBJ2-3 TRBV5-1 many CASSLEGQSTDTQYF
TRBJ2-7 TRBV10-3 many CAISEVPSGGAYEQYF
TRBJ2-1 TRBV20-1 . CSAISGTLNGQFF
TRBJ2-5 TRBV3-1 few CASSPDWPQETQYF
TRBJ1-1 TRBV7-2 many CASSLMGTEAFF
TRBJ1-5 TRBV4-1 . CASSQGDRDKVAQHF
TRBJ2-7 TRBV18 . CASSLGTYQYEQYF
TRBJ1-4 TRBV6-1 . CASSEIPDLGIEKLFF
TRBJ1-5 TRBV20-1 many CSALREATYQPQHF
TRBJ1-2 TRBV4-2 . CASSQTRGDYGYTF
TRBJ2-3 TRBV6-2/TRBV6-3 many CASLPGHSGGDTQYF
TRBJ2-1 TRBV5-1 many CASSLAARAGAYNEQFF
TRBJ2-3 TRBV6-1 . CASSPERGDTQYF
TRBJ2-7 TRBV20-1 many CSATSPGTDYYEQYF
TRBJ1-6 TRBV7-9 few CANSRGGGDLHF
TRBJ1-1 TRBV27 many CASSLNTEPNTEAFF
TRBJ1-2 TRBV7-3 many CASSPNREEGYTF
TRBJ2-7 TRBV5-5 many CASTPQGDNEQYF
TRBJ1-2 TRBV11-2 many CASSLGSVNYGYTF
TRBJ2-1 TRBV18 many CASSPEGQGAINEQFF